These 29 T cell receptor beta chains came from one sample sequenced in a study of blood T cells in healthy people across ages. A J-beta primer mix and a sample-barcoded 5' primer were used in a second PCR of roughly 6 to 12 cycles. TCRdb re-called the 5' RACE reads through MiXCR, storing one row per CDR3 protein. This sample has hundreds of thousands of distinct CDR3 sequences, with 52% found just once. The sequenced material came from blood. The source of these receptors is a man in his 60s in good health.

In this sample, this clonotype turned up a few times. V and J are TRBV7-2 and TRBJ2-4; D uncertain. Germline lookup yields CDR1 SGHTA and CDR2 FQGNSA. This CDR3 is built from 12 residues. Trimming stripped 2 bases from V and 13 bases from J, with 12 bases between. CDR3 in DNA: TGTGCCAGCAGCTTATTCCCTTCCCAGCAGTACTTC. Its translation is CASSLFPSQQYF.

The rearrangement joins TRBV20-1 to TRBJ2-1; 9 nucleotides match TRBD1. This CDR3 region has 13 residues. CDR1 is DFQATT and CDR2 is SNEGSKA in the germline V gene (reference sequence). Trimming cost V 6 bases and J 8 bases; bases outside gene matches: 8. CDR3 residues: CSAPGQGYDEQFF. CDR3 nucleotides: TGCAGTGCCCCTGGACAGGGGTACGATGAGCAGTTCTTC.

Here the CDR3 DNA reads TGTGCCAGCAGTGAAAGGCTCCGGGGCACTTCTAGCACAGATACGCAGTATTTT. The encoded protein is CASSERLRGTSSTDTQYF. The chain links TRBV25-1 to TRBJ2-3; possibly TRBD1 or TRBD2 for D (5 bases each). From germline, CDR1 is MGHDK and CDR2 SYGVNS. V lost 2 bases and J 0 bases, leaving 18 bases between the germline ends. The CDR3 is 18 residues long. Full variable domain (remainder filled in from reference TRBV25-1 and TRBJ2-3): EADIYQTPRYLVIGTGKKITLECSQTMGHDKMYWYQQDPGMELHLIHYSYGVNSTEKGDLSSESTVSRIRTEHFPLTLESARPSHTSQYLCASSERLRGTSSTDTQYFGPGTRLTVL.

The chain is built from TRBV7-9 and TRBJ1-4; D is ambiguous. Germline values: CDR1 SEHNR, CDR2 FQNEAQ (reference sequence). Trimming removed 5 bases from V and 0 bases from J, with 10 bases in between. This CDR3 region has 15 residues. The CDR3 coding sequence is TGTGCCAGCAGCGCCGGCAGTGCAACTAATGAAAAACTGTTTTTT. Protein sequence: CASSAGSATNEKLFF.

The rearrangement joins TRBV6-1 to TRBJ1-5; 7 nucleotides align to TRBD1. There are 15 residues in the CDR3. Germline assignment: CDR1 MNHNS and CDR2 SASEGT. The J segment lost 4 bases and the V segment lost 5 bases, leaving 8 bases of the junction unmatched. CDR3 sequence reads: CASSPGGQNNQPQHF. The CDR3 DNA is TGTGCCAGCAGTCCCGGGGGACAGAATAATCAGCCCCAGCATTTT.

This chain connects TRBV20-1 to TRBJ2-7, with TRBD2 identical over 9 bases. This CDR3 spans 16 amino acids. With 6 bases clipped from V and 7 bases from J, the junction kept 19 bases outside the gene matches. Germline V gene sequence: CDR1 DFQATT, CDR2 SNEGSKA (reference sequence). The CDR3 sequence: CSAPSGTAISYNEQYF. The CDR3 region has the DNA TGCAGTGCCCCTAGCGGGACAGCCATCTCCTACAATGAGCAGTACTTC.

The genes are TRBV27 and TRBJ1-6; D uncertain. The V end lost 3 bases, the J end lost 7 bases, and 13 bases lay between the germline ends. Germline V gives CDR1 MNHEY, CDR2 SMNVEV (reference sequence). The CDR3 spans 15 residues. CDR3 residues: CASSFYPSVNSPLHF. The CDR3 coding sequence is TGTGCCAGCAGTTTCTACCCCTCAGTGAATTCACCCCTCCACTTT.

J is TRBJ2-1 and V is TRBV12-3 or TRBV12-4, with 9 nucleotides matching TRBD2. The CDR3 extends over 15 amino acids. J gave up 4 bases and V 7 bases, and 8 bases lay outside the gene matches. In DNA, the CDR3 is TGTGCCAGCATCCGCGGGGGGGCAAGTTACAATGAGCAGTTCTTC. Translating gives CASIRGGASYNEQFF.

This clonotype came up many times. The genes are TRBV24-1 and TRBJ2-7; 8 bases are shared with TRBD1. J lost 2 bases, V lost 5 bases, and 10 bases had no gene match. This CDR3 region has 16 residues. Germline values: CDR1 KGHDR, CDR2 SFDVKD. CDR3 residues: CATSGTGPGQAYEQYF. CDR3 DNA: TGTGCCACCAGTGGAACAGGTCCGGGACAGGCCTACGAGCAGTACTTC.

This clonotype has a handful of counts. V is TRBV7-9 and J is TRBJ2-7; perhaps TRBD2 as D (6 bases). CDR1 SEHNR and CDR2 FQNEAQ come from the germline V gene (reference sequence). The V end was cut by 5 bases, the J end by 2 bases, with 16 bases between. CDR3 length equals 15 residues. CDR3 loop: CASSGGATGTYEQYF. The CDR3 nucleotides are TGTGCCAGCAGCGGAGGGGCGACTGGAACCTACGAGCAGTACTTC.

This clonotype was seen more than once but under ten times. The chain recombines TRBV30 with TRBJ1-1; TRBD1 might be the D (5 bases). CDR1 is GTSNPN, CDR2 SVGIG, per germline (reference sequence). V lost 6 bases to trimming and J lost 1 base, with 12 bases between them. There are 13 residues in the CDR3. The CDR3 bases are TGTGCCTGCCCCCTGGGGGGGAACACTGAAGCTTTCTTT. This encodes CACPLGGNTEAFF.

The V gene is TRBV2, the J gene TRBJ1-5; D is perhaps TRBD1 (6 bases). The germline CDR1 and CDR2 sequences are SNHLY and FYNNEI. V was clipped by 8 bases and J by 2 bases, with 13 bases between them. There are 14 residues in the CDR3. The CDR3 sequence: CASQTGSGNQPQHF. The CDR3 DNA sequence: TGTGCCAGCCAAACAGGGTCGGGCAATCAGCCCCAGCATTTT.

This chain joins TRBV12-3 or TRBV12-4 and TRBJ2-7; D might be TRBD1 or TRBD2, each matching 5 bases. Deletions cut 5 bases from V and 7 bases from J, with 24 bases between. This CDR3 has 16 residues. The CDR3 reads CASSAPRDRSYNEQYF. The CDR3 DNA is TGTGCCAGCAGTGCCCCGAGGGACCGCTCCTACAATGAGCAGTACTTC.

Comment on this clonotype: This may be a read error: a much more frequent sequence differs by one nucleotide. The J gene is TRBJ2-7, the V gene TRBV20-1; 15 nucleotides agree with TRBD2. V was clipped by 5 bases and J by 7 bases; unmatched bases: 9. The germline CDR1 and CDR2 sequences are DFQATT and SNEGSKA (reference sequence). The CDR3 consists of 15 residues. This CDR3 is CSAVGLAGGPGEQYF. The CDR3 DNA reads TGCAGTGCTGTCGGACTAGCGGGAGGGCCTGGTGAGCAGTACTTC.

The CDR3 DNA is TGCAGCGTTGAAGGTGGGGGAACTACCAAAAACATTCAGTACTTC. It encodes CSVEGGGTTKNIQYF. The chain employs TRBV29-1 and TRBJ2-4, with D possibly being TRBD1 or TRBD2 (5 bases each). This CDR3 contains 15 residues. Germline lookup yields CDR1 SQVTM and CDR2 ANQGSEA. Trimming removed 1 base from V and 2 bases from J, with 12 bases in between.

This clonotype showed up just once. The rearrangement uses TRBV2 and TRBJ2-3, with D possibly matching TRBD2 (6 bases). The CDR3 spans 16 residues. V was cut by 7 bases and J by 1 base, with 18 bases left in between. The germline V gene encodes CDR1 SNHLY and CDR2 FYNNEI. CDR3 in DNA: TGTGCCAGCATTTTCGCCGGGCGGGGTGGCACAGATACGCAGTATTTT. Amino acid sequence: CASIFAGRGGTDTQYF.

The rearrangement links TRBV15 to TRBJ1-2, with D unresolved. The germline gives CDR1 LNHNV, CDR2 YYDKDF (reference sequence). The CDR3 runs 13 residues. Trimming took 0 bases from V and 3 from J, leaving 5 bases between them. The CDR3 bases are TGTGCCACCAGCAGAGATCCGCACTATGGCTACACCTTC. Amino acid sequence: CATSRDPHYGYTF.

This clonotype showed up many times. The chain joins TRBV7-2 to TRBJ2-3; no clear D. Per germline, CDR1 SGHTA and CDR2 FQGNSA. The CDR3 sequence is 13 residues long. Trimming cost V 7 bases and J 0 bases, with 8 bases left between them. The CDR3 DNA reads as TGTGCCAGCAACTCTCGTAGCACAGATACGCAGTATTTT. Protein product: CASNSRSTDTQYF.

The chain is built from TRBV5-1 and TRBJ2-1; D gene unclear. V was clipped by 4 bases and J by 8 bases, with 16 bases between them. Germline values: CDR1 SGHRS, CDR2 YFSETQ. The CDR3 totals 14 residues. The CDR3 DNA is TGCGCCAGCAGCCGACTGACGGTCAGTGATGAGCAGTTCTTC. Translation: CASSRLTVSDEQFF.

This rearrangement joins TRBV4-2 to TRBJ2-1; no firm D call. The CDR3 runs 15 residues. V was shortened by 0 bases and J by 0 bases, with 6 bases between the two germline ends. CDR1 and CDR2 from the germline V gene are LGHNA and YNFKEQ. DNA of the CDR3: TGTGCCAGCAGCCAAGAACGGGCCTCCTACAATGAGCAGTTCTTC. This sequence encodes CASSQERASYNEQFF.

CDR3 sequence reads: CASSPQGPGQYF. In DNA form, the CDR3 reads TGTGCCAGCAGTCCACAGGGCCCCGGTCAGTATTTT. The gene calls are TRBV12-3 or TRBV12-4 and TRBJ2-3, with D maybe TRBD1 (6 bases). The CDR3 extends over 12 amino acids. V was pared by 5 bases and J by 12 bases, with 15 bases between.

This sequence joins TRBV5-1 and TRBJ2-5, with D perhaps matching TRBD1 (5 bases). V was shortened by 4 bases and J by 4 bases, with 11 bases between the two germline ends. Per the germline V gene, CDR1 is SGHRS and CDR2 is YFSETQ. This CDR3 contains 13 residues. CDR3 amino acids: CASSPTQGETQYF. Here the CDR3 DNA reads TGCGCCAGCAGCCCCACCCAGGGAGAGACCCAGTACTTC.

This clonotype was detected once. This chain joins TRBV7-8 and TRBJ2-1, with 7 bases that match TRBD1. Germline V gene lookup returns CDR1 SGHVS and CDR2 FQNEAQ. Trimming removed 5 bases from V and 6 bases from J; junction bases left unmatched: 10. The length of the CDR3 is 15 residues. DNA for the CDR3: TGTGCCAGCAGCCCCAGGTGGGACAGAGGCAATGAGCAGTTCTTC. Amino acid sequence: CASSPRWDRGNEQFF.

The gene calls are TRBV7-2 and TRBJ2-4; TRBD2 matches 13 bases. The ends lost 5 bases at V and 2 bases at J; junction bases unmatched: 3. CDR3 length: 16 residues. Germline values: CDR1 SGHTA, CDR2 FQGNSA. The CDR3 loop is CASSPTSGRTKNIQYF. CDR3 sequence (DNA): TGTGCCAGCAGCCCGACTAGCGGGAGGACCAAAAACATTCAGTACTTC.

This sequence joins TRBV27 and TRBJ1-6; the D is unclear. This CDR3 spans 13 amino acids. Trimming left V 6 bases short and J 0 bases short, with 3 bases between. Germline V gene sequence: CDR1 MNHEY, CDR2 SMNVEV (reference sequence). The CDR3 region has the DNA TGTGCCAGCAGGAGCTCCTATAATTCACCCCTCCACTTT. This codes for CASRSSYNSPLHF.

This clonotype was recorded a few times. The chain is built from TRBV7-2 and TRBJ2-7; D gene unclear. This CDR3 region has 12 residues. The V gene lost 4 bases and the J gene lost 2 bases, with 6 bases spanning the gap. Germline CDR1 is SGHTA and CDR2 is FQGNSA. Here the CDR3 reads CASSSPPYEQYF. CDR3 nucleotide sequence: TGTGCCAGCAGCTCCCCCCCCTACGAGCAGTACTTC.

The sample holds a few counts of this clonotype. The chain links TRBV7-3 to TRBJ2-7; D is unresolved. The CDR3 runs 15 residues. V lost 1 base and J lost 2, with 12 bases in between. Germline assignment: CDR1 SGHTA and CDR2 FQGTGA. The CDR3 sequence: CASSLSATGPYEQYF. Written as DNA, the CDR3 is TGTGCCAGCAGCTTAAGCGCAACTGGCCCCTACGAGCAGTACTTC.

This sequence joins TRBV14 and TRBJ2-5; perhaps TRBD2 as D (6 bases). The CDR3 is made up of 15 amino acids. The germline V gene has CDR1 SGHDN and CDR2 FVKESK. Trimming pared 4 bases from V and 5 bases from J, leaving 17 bases between. CDR3 region: CASSPGSSGSETQYF. The CDR3 bases are TGTGCCAGCAGCCCCGGGAGTTCCGGCTCGGAGACCCAGTACTTC.

The chain has TRBV6-2 or TRBV6-3 and TRBJ2-6; possible D gene TRBD1, 5 bases. Trimming cost V 6 bases and J 1 base, with 10 bases left between them. The CDR3 is made up of 15 amino acids. CDR1 is MNHEY, CDR2 SVGEGT, per germline. CDR3 loop: CASRYGASGANVLTF. CDR3 DNA: TGTGCCAGCAGGTATGGGGCTTCTGGGGCCAACGTCCTGACTTTC.